The next 29 T cell receptor beta chains were all read from a single sample in a study of high-grade serous ovarian cancer treatment subgroups. Tumor samples were obtained before definitive surgery or chemotherapy. Only in-frame clones appear in the TCRdb table, and some are missing; sequencing was by immunoSEQ multiplex PCR. The table records about 12,000 clones, approximately 88% of them present only once. Sequenced input: tumor tissue. Receptors originate from a human donor with high-grade serous ovarian cancer.

This clone was counted a few times. The J gene is TRBJ2-3, the V gene TRBV6-4; D call uncertain. Germline V CDR1 and CDR2: MRHNA, SNTAGT. There are 13 residues in the CDR3. The V end lost 3 bases, the J end lost 4 bases, and 8 bases lay between the germline ends. The CDR3 region is CASSEDEADTQYF. CDR3 nucleotide sequence: TGTGCCAGCAGTGAAGATGAGGCAGATACGCAGTATTTT.

The chain has TRBV7-6 and TRBJ1-2; 10 positions match TRBD1. The CDR3 runs to 19 residues. Germline assignment: CDR1 SGHVS and CDR2 FNYEAQ. With V trimmed by 1 base and J by 2 bases, 13 bases remained unmatched. Written as DNA, the CDR3 is TGTGCCAGCAGCTTAGGCCTCCCGGGACAGGGGAACTCCAACTATGGCTACACCTTC. Translating it yields CASSLGLPGQGNSNYGYTF.

This chain uses TRBV29-1 with TRBJ1-1; perhaps TRBD1 as D (5 bases). The germline gives CDR1 SQVTM, CDR2 ANQGSEA. Trimming cost V 4 bases and J 11 bases, with 14 bases left between them. This CDR3 has 11 amino acids. CDR3 coding DNA: TGCAGCGTTGTAAGCGGGACTGTCGCTTTCTTT. Protein product: CSVVSGTVAFF.

J is TRBJ1-3 and V is TRBV18; D might be TRBD1 (5 bases). Trimming left V 2 bases short and J 2 bases short, with 7 bases between. Germline-derived CDR1 and CDR2 are KGHSH and LQKENI. The CDR3 consists of 14 residues. As DNA, the CDR3 is TGTGCCAGCTCACCAGGGGGACCTGGAAACACCATATATTTT. Translating it yields CASSPGGPGNTIYF.

This rearrangement joins TRBV19 to TRBJ2-2, with D possibly being TRBD1 or TRBD2 (5 bases each). V was pared by 10 bases and J by 0 bases, with 12 bases between. This CDR3 is 14 amino acids long. The germline V gene has CDR1 LNHDA and CDR2 SQIVND (reference sequence). This CDR3 reads CATHGTANTGELFF. The CDR3 coding sequence is TGTGCCACCCACGGGACGGCGAACACCGGGGAGCTGTTTTTT. The whole variable domain, filled in from reference TRBV19 and TRBJ2-2, reads DGGITQSPKYLFRKEGQNVTLSCEQNLNHDAMYWYRQDPGQGLRLIYYSQIVNDFQKGDIAEGYSVSREKKESFPLTVTSAQKNPTAFYLCATHGTANTGELFFGEGSRLTVL.

The chain is built from TRBV13 and TRBJ1-1, with D possibly matching TRBD1 (5 bases). The V gene's germline CDR1 is PRHDT and CDR2 FYEKMQ (reference sequence). The CDR3 sequence is 11 residues long. Trimming pared 4 bases from V and 10 bases from J, leaving 10 bases between. CDR3 protein: CASSSGGVAFF. The CDR3 DNA reads as TGTGCCAGCAGCTCCGGGGGGGTAGCTTTCTTT.

This chain joins TRBV7-2 and TRBJ1-2, with D tentatively TRBD1 (6 bases). CDR3 length equals 14 residues. The ends were cut back, 7 bases at V and 0 bases at J, with 12 bases in the middle. Germline CDR1 and CDR2: SGHTA and FQGNSA. This CDR3 reads CASTLGAANYGYTF. CDR3 DNA: TGTGCCAGCACCCTGGGGGCAGCTAACTATGGCTACACCTTC.

The chain recombines TRBV6-1 with TRBJ1-2; maybe TRBD1 (5 bases). CDR1 and CDR2 (germline): MNHNS, SASEGT. The CDR3 consists of 14 residues. Trimming removed 2 bases at V and 4 bases at J, with 11 bases between. This chain's CDR3 is CASSESGNTYGYTF. The CDR3 bases are TGTGCCAGCAGTGAATCAGGGAATACCTATGGCTACACCTTC.

The rearrangement uses TRBV6-5 and TRBJ1-2; D gene ambiguous. The V end was cut by 0 bases, the J end by 8 bases, with 19 bases between. There are 16 residues in the CDR3. Per the germline V gene, CDR1 is MNHEY and CDR2 is SVGAGI. The CDR3 DNA follows: TGTGCCAGCAGTTACTCGAGCGGGAGGGCCCTTCGGGGCTACACCTTC. As protein: CASSYSSGRALRGYTF.

The chain combines TRBV7-9 with TRBJ2-4, with TRBD2 identical over 7 bases. Germline V gene data show CDR1 as SEHNR and CDR2 as FQNEAQ (reference sequence). The CDR3 length is 19 residues. With V trimmed by 2 bases and J by 0 bases, 13 bases remained unmatched. This CDR3 reads CASSLSTDGGLIAKNIQYF. The CDR3 DNA reads as TGTGCCAGCAGCTTAAGTACCGACGGGGGGTTGATAGCCAAAAACATTCAGTACTTC. The full variable domain, completed using reference TRBV7-9 and TRBJ2-4, is DTGVSQNPRHKITKRGQNVTFRCDPISEHNRLYWYRQTLGQGPEFLTYFQNEAQLEKSRLLSDRFSAERPKGSFSTLEIQRTEQGDSAMYLCASSLSTDGGLIAKNIQYFGAGTRLSVL.

The chain recombines TRBV2 with TRBJ2-3; D may match TRBD1 or TRBD2 (5 bases each). There are 14 residues in the CDR3. The germline gives CDR1 SNHLY, CDR2 FYNNEI. Trimming removed 0 bases at V and 6 bases at J, with 10 bases between. The CDR3, as DNA: TGTGCCAGCAGTGAAGCTAGAGGGGAGGATACGCAGTATTTT. It is translated as CASSEARGEDTQYF.

The CDR3 DNA follows: TGTGCCAGCAGCTTAAACACGAACACCGGGGAGCTGTTTTTT. Its translation: CASSLNTNTGELFF. This sequence joins TRBV7-8 and TRBJ2-2, with unresolved D. Germline-derived CDR1 and CDR2 are SGHVS and FQNEAQ. Trimming cost V 2 bases and J 0 bases, with 4 bases left between them. CDR3 length: 14 amino acids.

CDR3 coding DNA: TGTGCCAGTAGACATATCGGAGAGGGCAAGCAAGAGACCCAGTACTTC. Protein: CASRHIGEGKQETQYF. V gene TRBV19 combines with J gene TRBJ2-5; a weak D match, TRBD2 (5 bases). Trimming shortened V by 6 bases and J by 2 bases, and 19 bases separated the two germline ends. CDR3 length: 16 amino acids. From germline, CDR1 is LNHDA and CDR2 SQIVND (reference sequence).

A single count supports this clone. The J gene is TRBJ2-5, the V gene TRBV2; unclear D gene. Germline-derived CDR1 and CDR2 are SNHLY and FYNNEI. There are 13 residues in the CDR3. The V end lost 4 bases, the J end lost 5 bases, and 11 bases lay between the germline ends. The CDR3 sequence is CASSGPVGETQYF. In DNA form, the CDR3 reads TGTGCCAGCAGTGGTCCGGTTGGGGAGACCCAGTACTTC.

The chain links TRBV6-5 to TRBJ2-2; D gene ambiguous. Per germline, CDR1 MNHEY and CDR2 SVGAGI. There are 12 residues in the CDR3. Trimming pared 8 bases from V and 4 bases from J, leaving 8 bases between. The CDR3: CASRTGTGELFF. As DNA, the CDR3 is TGTGCCAGCCGGACGGGCACCGGGGAGCTGTTTTTT.

This clone was picked up one time. This chain joins TRBV19 and TRBJ2-3; a possible D gene is TRBD1 (6 bases). Between the trimmed V and J ends, which lost 4 bases and 5 bases, there was a span of 22 bases. Germline CDR1 is LNHDA and CDR2 is SQIVND (reference sequence). The CDR3 runs 17 residues. CDR3 sequence (DNA): TGTGCCAGTAGTACCAGCGGACAGCTACTAGTACGAGATACGCAGTATTTT. It is translated as CASSTSGQLLVRDTQYF.

The chain employs TRBV5-4 and TRBJ2-5; tentative D call: TRBD2 (6 bases). The CDR3 has 14 amino acids. The germline V gene encodes CDR1 SGHNT and CDR2 YYREEE (reference sequence). Trimming cost V 4 bases and J 7 bases, with 17 bases left between them. The chain's CDR3 is CASSTLGGWGTQYF. CDR3 sequence (DNA): TGTGCCAGCAGCACCCTTGGAGGGTGGGGGACCCAGTACTTC.

The genes are TRBV11-1 and TRBJ2-2; D is uncertain. In germline, CDR1 is SGHAT, CDR2 FQDESV (reference sequence). This CDR3 has 13 amino acids. Trimming took 6 bases from V and 5 from J, leaving 10 bases between them. CDR3 loop: CASRPGRTGELFF. In nucleotides, the CDR3 is TGTGCCAGCAGACCAGGACGGACCGGGGAGCTGTTTTTT. Complete variable domain (other parts from reference TRBV11-1 and TRBJ2-2): EAEVAQSPRYKITEKSQAVAFWCDPISGHATLYWYRQILGQGPELLVQFQDESVVDDSQLPKDRFSAERLKGVDSTLKIQPAELGDSAMYLCASRPGRTGELFFGEGSRLTVL.

The rearrangement links TRBV18 to TRBJ1-3, with D possibly TRBD1 on 5 matching bases. The germline gives CDR1 KGHSH, CDR2 LQKENI. The V and J ends lost 2 bases and 0 bases respectively, with 14 bases between them. The CDR3 length is 17 residues. The CDR3 spells CASSPNSGTSSGNTIYF. The CDR3 DNA reads TGTGCCAGCTCACCAAATTCGGGGACCTCCTCTGGAAACACCATATATTTT.

The genes are TRBV7-2 and TRBJ1-1, with unresolved D. The V gene's germline CDR1 is SGHTA and CDR2 FQGNSA. The CDR3 is 15 amino acids. The V gene lost 1 base and the J gene lost 0 bases, with 9 bases spanning the gap. CDR3 protein: CASSLVTGLNTEAFF. In DNA form, the CDR3 reads TGTGCCAGCAGCTTAGTTACCGGGCTGAACACTGAAGCTTTCTTT.

The CDR3 DNA reads TGTGCCAGCAGCCGGGACGGGACGGGCACTGAAGCTTTCTTT. Translating gives CASSRDGTGTEAFF. The chain has TRBV7-2 and TRBJ1-1; TRBD1 is a possible D gene (5 bases). Germline loops: CDR1 SGHTA, CDR2 FQGNSA. The CDR3 covers 14 residues. Trimming removed 5 bases from V and 4 bases from J, with 14 bases in between.

The rearrangement links TRBV28 to TRBJ1-3; D ambiguous. CDR3 length equals 18 residues. Per the germline V gene, CDR1 is MDHEN and CDR2 is SYDVKM. Trimming left V 1 base short and J 4 bases short, with 20 bases between. CDR3 loop: CASSLFREVGVSGNTIYF. The CDR3 bases are TGTGCCAGCAGTTTATTCCGGGAGGTCGGGGTATCGGGAAACACCATATATTTT. Using reference TRBV28 and TRBJ1-3 for the parts outside the CDR3, the full variable domain is DVKVTQSSRYLVKRTGEKVFLECVQDMDHENMFWYRQDPGLGLRLIYFSYDVKMKEKGDIPEGYSVSREKKERFSLILESASTNQTSMYLCASSLFREVGVSGNTIYFGEGSWLTVV.

The chain joins TRBV5-1 to TRBJ2-1; D unresolved. The germline V gene has CDR1 SGHRS and CDR2 YFSETQ. V dropped 0 bases and J dropped 6 bases, with 7 bases sitting between them. The CDR3 runs to 13 residues. The CDR3: CASSLGLVNEQFF. The CDR3, as DNA: TGCGCCAGCAGCTTGGGGCTAGTCAATGAGCAGTTCTTC.

The chain uses TRBV5-5 and TRBJ1-1; 7 bases agree with TRBD1. This CDR3 has 16 amino acids. The V gene end was trimmed by 1 base and the J gene end by 5 bases; junction bases not matched to a gene: 11. Germline assignment: CDR1 SGHKS and CDR2 YYEKEE (reference sequence). CDR3 sequence reads: CASSLLATGIRTEAFF. CDR3 coding DNA: TGTGCCAGCAGCTTGCTAGCGACAGGGATTCGGACTGAAGCTTTCTTT.

V gene TRBV4-1 combines with J gene TRBJ2-4; tentative D call: TRBD2 (7 bases). CDR3 length: 16 residues. Germline V CDR1 and CDR2: MGHRA, YSYEKL. Trimming took off 2 bases at V and 3 bases at J, with 14 bases between the two ends. The CDR3 DNA sequence: TGCGCCAGCAGCCAAATCCGGGGGGCTGGCAAAAACATTCAGTACTTC. Translating gives CASSQIRGAGKNIQYF.

This clone was recorded once. The CDR3 sequence: CAWSVLRGGPGELFF. The CDR3 DNA follows: TGTGCCTGGAGTGTACTGCGGGGGGGTCCCGGGGAGCTGTTTTTT. This chain joins TRBV30 and TRBJ2-2; 9 nucleotides agree with TRBD2. The CDR3 is 15 residues long. The junction had 5 bases not matched to a gene; V was cut back by 0 bases and J by 6 bases. The germline V gene has CDR1 GTSNPN and CDR2 SVGIG (reference sequence).

This clone was seen only once. The rearrangement uses TRBV7-9 and TRBJ2-2; TRBD2 aligns across 8 bases. Trimming at V came to 4 bases and at J to 5 bases, leaving 15 bases not matched to a gene. The CDR3 loop spans 18 amino acids. Germline values: CDR1 SEHNR, CDR2 FQNEAQ (reference sequence). CDR3 in amino acids: CASSSLAMAAGETGELFF. CDR3 nucleotide sequence: TGTGCCAGCAGCTCACTGGCTATGGCAGCGGGAGAAACCGGGGAGCTGTTTTTT. The full variable domain, completed using reference TRBV7-9 and TRBJ2-2, is DTGVSQNPRHKITKRGQNVTFRCDPISEHNRLYWYRQTLGQGPEFLTYFQNEAQLEKSRLLSDRFSAERPKGSFSTLEIQRTEQGDSAMYLCASSSLAMAAGETGELFFGEGSRLTVL.

The chain employs TRBV7-2 and TRBJ1-1, with D perhaps matching TRBD1 (6 bases). The V end was cut by 2 bases, the J end by 4 bases, with 11 bases between. The CDR3 runs to 14 residues. The V gene's germline CDR1 is SGHTA and CDR2 FQGNSA. The CDR3 here is CASSLNRAGTEAFF. The CDR3 nucleotides are TGTGCCAGCAGCTTAAACAGGGCCGGCACTGAAGCTTTCTTT. The whole variable domain, filled in from reference TRBV7-2 and TRBJ1-1, reads GAGVSQSPSNKVTEKGKDVELRCDPISGHTALYWYRQSLGQGLEFLIYFQGNSAPDKSGLPSDRFSAERTGGSVSTLTIQRTQQEDSAVYLCASSLNRAGTEAFFGQGTRLTVV.

The chain links TRBV18 to TRBJ1-5; 9 bases agree with TRBD1. Trimming took 3 bases from V and 6 from J; bases not matched to a gene: 3. The germline gives CDR1 KGHSH, CDR2 LQKENI. The CDR3 spans 14 residues. The CDR3 DNA reads TGTGCCAGCTCACCTCAGGGACAGGGTCAGCCCCAGCATTTT. Its protein is CASSPQGQGQPQHF. The variable domain in full, completed from reference TRBV18 and TRBJ1-5, reads NAGVMQNPRHLVRRRGQEARLRCSPMKGHSHVYWYRQLPEEGLKFMVYLQKENIIDESGMPKERFSAEFPKEGPSILRIQQVVRGDSAAYFCASSPQGQGQPQHFGDGTRLSIL.